Listed below are T cell receptor beta chains from one sample, sequenced in a study of blood T cell repertoires in COVID-19. Assay: immunoSEQ multiplex PCR; the TCRdb copy retains only in-frame clones and omits some. The table lists about 70,000 clones, roughly 86% of them singletons. Input material: peripheral blood. The receptors derive from a man in his 60s with acute or convalescent COVID-19. Both conserved end residues are trimmed from each CDR3. Each record gives: clone size, J gene, V gene, CDR3 protein. Some rows mark clone size as missing; the rest say once, few, many or name a class of expanded clone.

>.|TRBJ2-7|TRBV7-9
ASSPGPGSGDLSYEQY
>.|TRBJ1-2|TRBV18
ASSPAADSIYGYT
>.|TRBJ2-1|TRBV6-5
ASRSLTGGNEQF
>.|TRBJ2-5|TRBV7-9
ASSLARKARETQY
>.|TRBJ1-3|TRBV9
ASSHGQFLSSGNTIY
>.|TRBJ2-3|TRBV7-8
ASTSWLDLPYSTDTQY
>.|TRBJ1-2|TRBV27
ASSLFAGSGYT
>.|TRBJ2-1|TRBV19
ASSIARAPPNNEQF
>.|TRBJ2-2|TRBV2
ASGRQENTGELF
>.|TRBJ2-7|TRBV7-2
ASSLEGTGLYEQY
>.|TRBJ1-1|TRBV12-5
ASGLLGVNTEAF
>.|TRBJ1-1|TRBV5-1
ASKGGTEAF
>once|TRBJ1-2|TRBV4-1
ASSQDRDREYGYT
>.|TRBJ2-3|TRBV24-1
ATSESVPDTQY
>.|TRBJ2-2|TRBV19
ASSRPGGGLGELF
>.|TRBJ1-2|TRBV28
ASSQGGAYGYT
>.|TRBJ1-2|TRBV5-1
ASSSGGLGADGYT
>.|TRBJ1-5|TRBV7-2
ASSSLLQPQH
>.|TRBJ1-1|TRBV7-3
ASSPQGYTEAF
>.|TRBJ1-5|TRBV5-1
ASSFGQDQPQH
>.|TRBJ1-6|TRBV6-5
ASSYPDGSGSSPLH
>.|TRBJ1-6|TRBV2
ASNRQENSPLH
>once|TRBJ1-3|TRBV7-2
ASSVMLGAAGNTIY
>.|TRBJ2-5|TRBV15
ATSATGTGETQY
>.|TRBJ1-1|TRBV29-1
SVESGSGTEAF
>.|TRBJ2-1|TRBV3-1/TRBV3-2
ASSHRDGEQF
>.|TRBJ1-1|TRBV5-4
ASSPPGTGITEAF
>.|TRBJ2-7|TRBV12-5
APHLAGYSYEQY
>.|TRBJ1-6|TRBV19
ASNRYGGSSYNSPLH
>.|TRBJ2-7|TRBV3-1/TRBV3-2
ASSQGRPGQTYEQY